This T cell receptor (beta chain) comes out of a study of shared clonotypes between healthy human individuals. Findings and limits, study-wide: The sampled material consisted only of blood, and tissue repertoires are likely to differ. Sequencing depth was expected to affect clonotype sharing among donors.

In the authors' workflow: ImmunoSEQ output lacked quality scores and full-length reads, limiting matched filtering. Using immunoSEQ multiplex PCR, the repertoire was profiled, and TCRdb retains in-frame clones only, with some absent. V, J and clone size derive from that table, while D and trimming were established from the DNA sequence. Here the sample spans some 1 million clones, approximately 76% being singletons. A few counts support this clone. What it binds is not known. CDR3 size: 13 residues. Germline CDR1 is SQVTM and CDR2 is ANQGSEA. V lost 8 bases to trimming and J lost 5 bases, with 18 bases between them.

The rearrangement links TRBV29-1 to TRBJ2-5; D is unclear. The clonotype originates from a young man in good health. The sequenced material came from memory CD4+ T cells sorted from blood. As to subset: CD45RA-negative fraction. Here the CDR3 DNA reads TGCAGCACGCTCCAAGGGTCCGGGGAGACCCAGTACTTC. Protein sequence: CSTLQGSGETQYF.